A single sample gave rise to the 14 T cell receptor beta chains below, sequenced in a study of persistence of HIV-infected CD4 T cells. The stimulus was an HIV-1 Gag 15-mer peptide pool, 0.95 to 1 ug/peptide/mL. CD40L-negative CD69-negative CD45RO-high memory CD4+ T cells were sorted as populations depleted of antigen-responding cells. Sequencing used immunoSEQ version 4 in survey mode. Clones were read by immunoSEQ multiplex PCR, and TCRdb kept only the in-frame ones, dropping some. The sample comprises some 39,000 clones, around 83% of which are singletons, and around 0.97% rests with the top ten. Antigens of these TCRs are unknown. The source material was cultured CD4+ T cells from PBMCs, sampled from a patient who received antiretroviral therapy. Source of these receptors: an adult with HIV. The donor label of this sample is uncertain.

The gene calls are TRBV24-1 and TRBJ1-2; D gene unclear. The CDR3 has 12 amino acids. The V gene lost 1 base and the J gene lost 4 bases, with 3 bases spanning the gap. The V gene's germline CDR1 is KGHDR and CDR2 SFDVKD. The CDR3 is CATSDLGYGYTF. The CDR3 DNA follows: TGTGCCACCAGTGATTTAGGCTATGGCTACACCTTC.

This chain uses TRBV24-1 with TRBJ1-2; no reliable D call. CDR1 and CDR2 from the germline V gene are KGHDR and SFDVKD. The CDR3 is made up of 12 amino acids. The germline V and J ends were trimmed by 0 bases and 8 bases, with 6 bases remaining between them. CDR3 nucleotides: TGTGCCACCAGTGATTTGTTGGGCGGCTACACCTTC. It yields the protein CATSDLLGGYTF.

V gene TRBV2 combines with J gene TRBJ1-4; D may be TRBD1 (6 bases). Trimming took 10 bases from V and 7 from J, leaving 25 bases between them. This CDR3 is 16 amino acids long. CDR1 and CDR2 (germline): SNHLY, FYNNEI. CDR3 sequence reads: CATLSGGRGGGEKLFF. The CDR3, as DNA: TGTGCCACCCTATCCGGGGGGCGCGGGGGTGGTGAAAAACTGTTTTTT.

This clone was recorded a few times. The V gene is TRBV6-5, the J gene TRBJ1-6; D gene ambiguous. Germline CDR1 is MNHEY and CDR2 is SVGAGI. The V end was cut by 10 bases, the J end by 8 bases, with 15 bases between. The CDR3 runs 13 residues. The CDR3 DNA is TGTGCCACGCAATACGATCTGGATTCACCCCTCCACTTT. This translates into CATQYDLDSPLHF.

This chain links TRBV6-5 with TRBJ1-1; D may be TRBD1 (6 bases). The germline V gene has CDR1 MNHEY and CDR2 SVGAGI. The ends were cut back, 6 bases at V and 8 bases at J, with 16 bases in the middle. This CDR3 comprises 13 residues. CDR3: CASRDIRGTEAFF. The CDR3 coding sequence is TGTGCCAGCAGAGATATCAGGGGTACCGAAGCTTTCTTT.

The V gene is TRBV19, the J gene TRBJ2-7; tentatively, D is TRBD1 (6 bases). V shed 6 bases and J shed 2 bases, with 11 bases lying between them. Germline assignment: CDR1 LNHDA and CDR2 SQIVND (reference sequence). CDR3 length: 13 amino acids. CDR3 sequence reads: CASSRQAAYEQYF. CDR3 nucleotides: TGTGCCAGTAGCCGACAGGCTGCCTACGAGCAGTACTTC.

CDR3 sequence (DNA): TGTGCCAGCAGTCTGACTGACTCTGGAAACACCATATATTTT. As protein: CASSLTDSGNTIYF. The rearrangement joins TRBV2 to TRBJ1-3; no clear D gene. Trimming took 5 bases from V and 0 from J, leaving 8 bases between them. Germline CDR1 reads SNHLY; CDR2 reads FYNNEI. This CDR3 contains 14 residues.

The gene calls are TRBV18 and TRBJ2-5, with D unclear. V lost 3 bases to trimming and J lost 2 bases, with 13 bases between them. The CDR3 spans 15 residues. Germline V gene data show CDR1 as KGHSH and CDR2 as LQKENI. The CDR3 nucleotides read TGTGCCAGCTCACCCCCAGGCGCGAGGCAAGAGACCCAGTACTTC. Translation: CASSPPGARQETQYF. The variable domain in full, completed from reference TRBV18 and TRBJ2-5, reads NAGVMQNPRHLVRRRGQEARLRCSPMKGHSHVYWYRQLPEEGLKFMVYLQKENIIDESGMPKERFSAEFPKEGPSILRIQQVVRGDSAAYFCASSPPGARQETQYFGPGTRLLVL.

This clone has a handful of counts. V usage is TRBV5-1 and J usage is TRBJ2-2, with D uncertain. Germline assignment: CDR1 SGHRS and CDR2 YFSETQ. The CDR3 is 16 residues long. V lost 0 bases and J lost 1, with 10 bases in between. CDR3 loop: CASSLVGFENTGELFF. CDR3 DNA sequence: TGCGCCAGCAGCTTGGTGGGCTTCGAGAACACCGGGGAGCTGTTTTTT.

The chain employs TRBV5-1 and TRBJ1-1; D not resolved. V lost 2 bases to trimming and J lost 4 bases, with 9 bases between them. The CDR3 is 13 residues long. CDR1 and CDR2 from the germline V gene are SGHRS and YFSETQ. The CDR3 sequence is CASSFLSPTEAFF. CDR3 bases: TGCGCCAGCAGCTTCCTCAGCCCCACTGAAGCTTTCTTT.

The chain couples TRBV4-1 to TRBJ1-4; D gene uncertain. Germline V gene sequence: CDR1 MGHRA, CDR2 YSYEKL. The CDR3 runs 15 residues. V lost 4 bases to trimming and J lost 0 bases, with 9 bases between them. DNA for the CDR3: TGCGCCAGCAGCCCAGAGGGAGCAACTAATGAAAAACTGTTTTTT. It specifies CASSPEGATNEKLFF.

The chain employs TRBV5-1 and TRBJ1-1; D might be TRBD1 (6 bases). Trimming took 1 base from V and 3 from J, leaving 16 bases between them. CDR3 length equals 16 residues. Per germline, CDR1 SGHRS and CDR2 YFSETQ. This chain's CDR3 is CASSLLLRGPDTEAFF. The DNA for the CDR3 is TGCGCCAGCAGCTTGCTACTCCGGGGGCCGGACACTGAAGCTTTCTTT.

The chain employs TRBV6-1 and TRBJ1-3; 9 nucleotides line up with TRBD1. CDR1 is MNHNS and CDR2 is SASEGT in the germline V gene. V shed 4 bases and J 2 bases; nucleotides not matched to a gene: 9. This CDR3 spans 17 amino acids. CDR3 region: CASSAWDRVLPGNTIYF. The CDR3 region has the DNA TGTGCCAGCAGTGCCTGGGACAGGGTATTACCTGGAAACACCATATATTTT.

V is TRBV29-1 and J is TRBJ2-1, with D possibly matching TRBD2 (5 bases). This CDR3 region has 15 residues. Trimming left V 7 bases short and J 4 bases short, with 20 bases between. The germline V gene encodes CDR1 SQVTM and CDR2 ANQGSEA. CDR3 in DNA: TGCAGCGCATTAAACCGGGATAGAAGATACAATGAGCAGTTCTTC. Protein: CSALNRDRRYNEQFF.